This TCR beta chain was identified during a study of metastatic and nonmetastatic thyroid tumors. Looking at the study overall: Comparison of repertoires was carried out across blood and tumor or nodule tissue from malignant and benign thyroid patients. General study points: Reportedly, malignant thyroid tumors had significantly higher TCR beta diversity than benign nodules, in blood and tumor.

Per germline, CDR1 MNHNS and CDR2 SASEGT. Trimming removed 5 bases from V and 7 bases from J, with 17 bases in between. The CDR3 runs to 14 residues. Authors' processing steps: Clinicopathological groups of papillary thyroid cancer showed CDR3 differences that were used to build a distant-metastasis classifier. With MiXCR, TCRdb reprocessed the PCR reads. The V and J calls were determined by TCRdb, not by the authors. This sample carries 18,000 or so clones, about 34% of them seen once, and the ten largest clones take more than 15%. All patients reached thyroid surgery having received no treatment beforehand. About this clone itself: Its antigen remains unknown.

Sequencing used tumor tissue. The chain employs TRBV6-1 and TRBJ1-2; D is unclear. The source of this sequence is a female donor with papillary thyroid cancer or a benign thyroid nodule (not recorded which). Some clones in this sample may be carry-over from other donors' samples. The DNA for the CDR3 is TGTGCCAGCAGTCCTACCGGTATCTTCTCTGGCTACACCTTC. Its protein product is CASSPTGIFSGYTF.